This T cell receptor (beta chain) derives from a study of blood T cell repertoires in COVID-19. Across the study: The origin of the acute and convalescent COVID-19 samples was the United States, Italy and Spain. T cells, B-cell-depleted T cells, or PBMCs provided the cDNA or gDNA that served as material.

The CDR3 has 15 residues. Germline V CDR1 and CDR2: KGHSH, LQKENI. The J segment lost 0 bases and the V segment lost 4 bases, leaving 5 bases of the junction unmatched. Per the original methods: Amplification from reference gene primers served as the basis for estimated nucleated cell counts. The data were produced by immunoSEQ multiplex PCR, yet TCRdb's version contains in-frame clones alone and is incomplete. V, J and clone size reflect that table, while D and trimming were determined from the DNA. The table lists 130,000 or so clones, roughly 80% of them singletons. The sequenced sample consisted of peripheral blood. The TCR originated in an elderly woman with acute or convalescent COVID-19. The chain is built from TRBV18 and TRBJ1-1; TRBD1 matches at 7 bases. CDR3: CASSLPQGVNTEAFF. CDR3 DNA: TGTGCCAGCTCACTACCTCAGGGGGTGAACACTGAAGCTTTCTTT. Combining the CDR3 with reference TRBV18 and TRBJ1-1 gives the whole variable domain NAGVMQNPRHLVRRRGQEARLRCSPMKGHSHVYWYRQLPEEGLKFMVYLQKENIIDESGMPKERFSAEFPKEGPSILRIQQVVRGDSAAYFCASSLPQGVNTEAFFGQGTRLTVV.